The 24 T cell receptor beta chains reported below all come from one sample, sequenced in a study of T cell repertoires in cytomegalovirus infection. Their antigens remain unidentified. Via MiXCR, TCRdb re-called the reads, giving one row per CDR3 protein. Seen here are 750,000 to 950,000 distinct CDR3 sequences, just under 30% observed once, and the top ten hold around 13%. This specimen consisted of cultured CD8+ T cells from PBMCs, obtained from culture after CMV antigen stimulation. These receptors all stem from a human donor in good health (CMV status not recorded). Some clones in this sample may be carry-over from other donors' samples.

At least ten counts were recorded for this clonotype. The chain couples TRBV7-9 to TRBJ1-1, with D possibly TRBD1 on 5 matching bases. Germline V gene sequence: CDR1 SEHNR, CDR2 FQNEAQ (reference sequence). The CDR3 has 15 residues. V was shortened by 5 bases and J by 0 bases, with 13 bases between the two germline ends. CDR3 in DNA: TGTGCCAGCAGCCGAGGGGAGACCTTGAACACTGAAGCTTTCTTT. This gives the protein CASSRGETLNTEAFF. Looking up the rest from reference TRBV7-9 and TRBJ1-1 gives the full variable domain: DTGVSQNPRHKITKRGQNVTFRCDPISEHNRLYWYRQTLGQGPEFLTYFQNEAQLEKSRLLSDRFSAERPKGSFSTLEIQRTEQGDSAMYLCASSRGETLNTEAFFGQGTRLTVV.

This clonotype was recorded once. This chain joins TRBV20-1 and TRBJ2-3; D not resolved. Germline CDR1 and CDR2: DFQATT and SNEGSKA (reference sequence). The length of the CDR3 is 13 residues. Trimming stripped 2 bases from V and 2 bases from J, with 8 bases between. CDR3 nucleotide sequence: TGCAGTGCTAGATCCCGGTACACAGATACGCAGTATTTT. It is translated as CSARSRYTDTQYF.

The chain combines TRBV20-1 with TRBJ2-7, with 10 nucleotides matching TRBD2. The germline gives CDR1 DFQATT, CDR2 SNEGSKA (reference sequence). Trimming at V came to 6 bases and at J to 0 bases, leaving 5 bases not matched to a gene. This CDR3 is 14 amino acids long. The CDR3 DNA reads TGCAGTGCAGACCTAGCGGGGGCCTCCTACGAGCAGTACTTC. The encoded protein is CSADLAGASYEQYF.

The CDR3: CAMGAGGPDTQYF. Written as DNA, the CDR3 is TGTGCCATGGGAGCGGGGGGGCCGGATACGCAGTATTTT. The rearrangement links TRBV10-3 to TRBJ2-3; 10 bases are shared with TRBD2. CDR3 size: 13 residues. CDR1 and CDR2 (germline): ENHRY, SYGVKD. The V gene end was trimmed by 9 bases and the J gene end by 6 bases; junction bases not matched to a gene: 6.

This clonotype appeared many times. This chain links TRBV28 with TRBJ1-2; D gene unclear. This CDR3 spans 13 amino acids. From germline, CDR1 is MDHEN and CDR2 SYDVKM. The V end lost 5 bases, the J end lost 5 bases, and 12 bases lay between the germline ends. CDR3 protein: CASSAHRAYGYTF. The DNA of the CDR3 is TGTGCCAGCAGTGCCCACCGGGCTTATGGCTACACCTTC.

The rearrangement joins TRBV15 to TRBJ2-2; D not resolved. The V gene lost 0 bases and the J gene lost 3 bases, with 14 bases spanning the gap. Germline V gene data show CDR1 as LNHNV and CDR2 as YYDKDF (reference sequence). This CDR3 comprises 17 residues. The CDR3 protein is CATSRDRVAADTGELFF. CDR3 nucleotide sequence: TGTGCCACCAGCAGAGATAGGGTGGCAGCCGACACCGGGGAGCTGTTTTTT.

This clonotype was seen many times. The chain employs TRBV7-2 and TRBJ2-3; 8 bases match TRBD2. V dropped 5 bases and J dropped 4; count of bases not matched to a gene: 8. CDR1 and CDR2 from the germline V gene are SGHTA and FQGNSA. This CDR3 has 15 residues. CDR3 in DNA: TGTGCCAGCAGCCCCCCGGGGGGGGCCCCAGATACGCAGTATTTT. Protein: CASSPPGGAPDTQYF.

This clonotype occurred a few times. The rearrangement joins TRBV6-1 to TRBJ2-7; D is unresolved. This CDR3 is 13 amino acids long. The V end was cut by 2 bases, the J end by 0 bases, with 5 bases between. Germline values: CDR1 MNHNS, CDR2 SASEGT. CDR3 loop: CASSEIGSYEQYV. The CDR3 DNA reads TGTGCCAGCAGTGAAATAGGCTCCTACGAGCAGTACGTC.

This rearrangement joins TRBV6-5 to TRBJ1-6; D call uncertain. The CDR3 spans 15 residues. The germline CDR1 and CDR2 sequences are MNHEY and SVGAGI. V dropped 1 base and J dropped 5 bases, with 9 bases sitting between them. This CDR3 reads CASSYWTEDNSPLHF. The CDR3 region has the DNA TGTGCCAGCAGTTACTGGACGGAGGATAATTCACCCCTCCACTTT.

The genes are TRBV6-5 and TRBJ2-1; TRBD1 matches at 7 bases. V lost 1 base to trimming and J lost 10 bases; unmatched junction nucleotides: 13. From germline, CDR1 is MNHEY and CDR2 SVGAGI. This CDR3 has 16 residues. The CDR3 loop reads CASSYYWDSEEWEQFF. Written as DNA, the CDR3 is TGTGCCAGCAGTTACTACTGGGACAGCGAAGAGTGGGAGCAGTTCTTC.

This clonotype was observed a few times. This rearrangement joins TRBV12-3 or TRBV12-4 to TRBJ1-2, with a tentative D call TRBD1 (5 bases). The CDR3 sequence is 14 residues long. Trimming took off 5 bases at V and 5 bases at J, with 15 bases between the two ends. In nucleotides, the CDR3 is TGTGCCAGCAGTGGCAGGGATTCGGTATATGGCTACACCTTC. It encodes CASSGRDSVYGYTF.

This chain connects TRBV18 to TRBJ1-5; D may be TRBD1 (5 bases). The CDR3 has 14 residues. The ends were cut back, 6 bases at V and 3 bases at J, with 12 bases in the middle. Germline V gene data show CDR1 as KGHSH and CDR2 as LQKENI. The CDR3 reads CASSQAGINQPQHF. In DNA form, the CDR3 reads TGTGCCAGCTCTCAAGCAGGGATCAATCAGCCCCAGCATTTT.

Concerning this clonotype itself: Its ends do not fully match the called genes, so a read error is possible. V usage is TRBV28 and J usage is TRBJ2-1, with D possibly TRBD2 on 7 matching bases. Germline V gene data show CDR1 as MDHEN and CDR2 as SYDVKM. The CDR3 length is 17 residues. The CDR3 loop reads CASSSGISGSGGNGQFF. DNA for the CDR3: TGTGCCAGCAGTTCCGGCATTTCCGGTTCGGGGGGCAATGGGCAGTTCTTC.

This clonotype was seen a few times. The rearrangement uses TRBV6-5 and TRBJ2-3; D is unclear. V was trimmed by 5 bases and J by 10 bases, leaving 16 bases between them. There are 13 residues in the CDR3. The V gene's germline CDR1 is MNHEY and CDR2 SVGAGI. DNA for the CDR3: TGTGCCAGCAGTACGGACCCCTCGGCCGCGCAGTATTTT. Its protein is CASSTDPSAAQYF.

Ten or more counts support this clonotype. The chain uses TRBV4-3 and TRBJ1-1; D unresolved. CDR1 and CDR2 (germline): LGHNA, YSLEER. There are 14 residues in the CDR3. V gave up 0 bases and J gave up 12 bases, with 17 bases separating them. CDR3 DNA: TGCGCCAGCAGCCAAGATTTGAGACCTTCGGAGACTTTCTTT. Protein product: CASSQDLRPSETFF.

This chain links TRBV7-6 with TRBJ1-5, with D unclear. Germline V gives CDR1 SGHVS, CDR2 FNYEAQ. V lost 2 bases and J 3 bases, leaving 8 bases between the germline ends. This CDR3 is built from 14 residues. CDR3: CASSLSSYNQPQHF. The DNA of the CDR3 is TGTGCCAGCAGCTTATCCAGTTACAATCAGCCCCAGCATTTT.

V is TRBV7-8 and J is TRBJ2-7; 10 positions agree with TRBD2. CDR1 is SGHVS and CDR2 is FQNEAQ in the germline V gene. The V gene end was trimmed by 5 bases and the J gene end by 3 bases; junction bases not matched to a gene: 10. The CDR3 is 16 residues long. CDR3 DNA: TGTGCCAGCAGCCTGAGACTAGCGGGCCTTTACTACGAGCAGTACTTC. Translated: CASSLRLAGLYYEQYF.

This clonotype was counted only a few times. The V call is TRBV28, the J call TRBJ2-5; maybe TRBD1 (6 bases). The CDR3 has 15 residues. Germline CDR1 is MDHEN and CDR2 is SYDVKM. V lost 3 bases and J lost 5, with 16 bases in between. Here the CDR3 DNA reads TGTGCCAGCAGTTTCGAGGTCCAGGGGCGGGAGACCCAGTACTTC. The encoded protein is CASSFEVQGRETQYF.

This clonotype was seen more than once but under ten times. The chain employs TRBV12-5 and TRBJ2-2; the match to TRBD1 covers 7 bases. J was trimmed by 0 bases and V by 4 bases; bases with no gene match: 14. There are 19 residues in the CDR3. Germline loops: CDR1 LGHNT, CDR2 FRNRAP. Here the CDR3 DNA reads TGTGCTAGTGGTTATAGGGCAGGGGGTCTAGAAACGAACACCGGGGAGCTGTTTTTT. It encodes CASGYRAGGLETNTGELFF.

This clonotype was counted many times. CDR3 residues: CASSFDVDRYTEAFF. CDR3 bases: TGTGCCAGCAGCTTTGATGTCGACAGGTACACTGAAGCTTTCTTT. V usage is TRBV7-9 and J usage is TRBJ1-1; a possible D gene is TRBD1 (6 bases). V was pared by 3 bases and J by 3 bases, with 14 bases between. CDR1 and CDR2 (germline): SEHNR, FQNEAQ (reference sequence). The CDR3 sequence is 15 residues long.

This clonotype showed up just a few times. The V gene is TRBV4-1, the J gene TRBJ2-7; TRBD2 matches 7 bases. The CDR3 loop spans 14 amino acids. CDR1 and CDR2 (germline): MGHRA, YSYEKL. V lost 4 bases to trimming and J lost 2 bases; unmatched junction nucleotides: 5. CDR3 nucleotides: TGCGCCAGCAGCCCCCGGGGAGGGGCCTACGAGCAGTACTTC. Amino acids: CASSPRGGAYEQYF.

In its sample, this clonotype was seen a few times. This chain links TRBV15 with TRBJ1-2; TRBD1 agrees at 11 bases. This CDR3 is 15 amino acids long. Losses at the gene ends were 0 bases for V and 4 bases for J; bases not matched to a gene: 1. Looked up from germline, CDR1 is LNHNV and CDR2 is YYDKDF (reference sequence). In nucleotides, the CDR3 is TGTGCCACCAGCAGAGATGGGACAGGGGGCTATGGCTACACCTTC. It is translated as CATSRDGTGGYGYTF.

This clonotype was counted at least ten times. The junction differs from germline at one of its ends, possibly a read error. The CDR3 loop is CASSPAGYNEQFF. The CDR3, as DNA: TGTGCCAGCAGCCCCGCTGGCTACAATGAGCAGTTCTTC. The chain combines TRBV5-1 with TRBJ2-1; D uncertain. CDR1 and CDR2 (germline): SGHRS, YFSETQ. The CDR3 consists of 13 residues.

The chain carries TRBV7-9 and TRBJ2-7, with TRBD1 matching over 7 bases. The germline V gene encodes CDR1 SEHNR and CDR2 FQNEAQ (reference sequence). Trimming cost V 5 bases and J 1 base; bases outside gene matches: 8. The CDR3 contains 15 residues. The CDR3 bases are TGTGCCAGCAGCGGTCCCGGGACAGAATCCTACGAGCAGTACGTC. Its protein is CASSGPGTESYEQYV.